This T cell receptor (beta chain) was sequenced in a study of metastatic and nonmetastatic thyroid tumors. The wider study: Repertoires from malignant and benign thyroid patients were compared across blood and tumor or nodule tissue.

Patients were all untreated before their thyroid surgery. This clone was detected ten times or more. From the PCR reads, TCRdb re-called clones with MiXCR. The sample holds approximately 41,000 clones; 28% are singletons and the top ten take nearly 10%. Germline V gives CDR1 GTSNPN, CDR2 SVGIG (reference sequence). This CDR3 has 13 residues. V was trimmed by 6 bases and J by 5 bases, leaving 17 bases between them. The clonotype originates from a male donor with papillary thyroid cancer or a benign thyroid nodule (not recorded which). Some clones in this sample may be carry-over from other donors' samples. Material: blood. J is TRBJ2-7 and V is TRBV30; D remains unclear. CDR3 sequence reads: CACANRRFDEQYF. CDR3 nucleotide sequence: TGTGCCTGCGCGAACAGACGGTTCGACGAGCAGTACTTC.